The rows below give T cell receptor beta chains drawn from one sample of a study of blood T cell repertoires in COVID-19. Using immunoSEQ multiplex PCR, the repertoire was profiled, and TCRdb retains in-frame clones only, with some absent. The table shows 250,000 to 350,000 clones, with approximately 88% occurring only once. Material for sequencing was peripheral blood. All receptors derive from a human donor with COVID-19, enrolled during active disease. The donor label of this sample is uncertain. The CDR3 runs from the conserved cysteine through the conserved F or W. Fields, in order: clone size, J gene, V gene, CDR3 length, D gene, CDR3 DNA, CDR3 protein. A D gene is named only where the DNA matches it firmly. Not every row has a clone size; where given, it reads once, few, many or a size class.

abundance: .; j_gene: TRBJ2-5; v_gene: TRBV5-5; len: 15; d_gene: TRBD2; CDR3nt: TGTGCCAGCAGCTCGCAGACTAGCGGGAGTCCGACCCAGTACTTC; CDR3aa: CASSSQTSGSPTQYF
abundance: .; j_gene: TRBJ2-6; v_gene: TRBV5-1; len: 15; d_gene: TRBD1; CDR3nt: TGCGCCAGCAGCTCACAGGGGGCTGGGGCCAACGTCCTGACTTTC; CDR3aa: CASSSQGAGANVLTF
abundance: once; j_gene: TRBJ1-1; v_gene: TRBV28; len: 16; d_gene: .; CDR3nt: TGTGCCAGCAGTTTAACGTACGCAGGCATGAACACTGAAGCTTTCTTT; CDR3aa: CASSLTYAGMNTEAFF
abundance: .; j_gene: TRBJ2-1; v_gene: TRBV19; len: 15; d_gene: .; CDR3nt: TGTGCCAGTAGTGTCGGACTGTTCACTTACAATGAGCAGTTCTTC; CDR3aa: CASSVGLFTYNEQFF
abundance: .; j_gene: TRBJ2-3; v_gene: TRBV3-1/TRBV3-2; len: 15; d_gene: .; CDR3nt: TGTGCCAGCAGCCAAGACCAGACTAAAACAGATACGCAGTATTTT; CDR3aa: CASSQDQTKTDTQYF
abundance: .; j_gene: TRBJ1-2; v_gene: TRBV6-5; len: 13; d_gene: .; CDR3nt: TGTGCCAGCAGCAGGAACAGGGCTGACGGCTACACCTTC; CDR3aa: CASSRNRADGYTF
abundance: .; j_gene: TRBJ1-6; v_gene: TRBV30; len: 15; d_gene: .; CDR3nt: TGTGCCTGGAGTGACAAGAGCCGCCCAGGATCACCCCTCCACTTT; CDR3aa: CAWSDKSRPGSPLHF
abundance: .; j_gene: TRBJ2-3; v_gene: TRBV30; len: 12; d_gene: .; CDR3nt: TGTGCCTGCCCGACGGGGGCAGATACGCAGTATTTT; CDR3aa: CACPTGADTQYF
abundance: .; j_gene: TRBJ1-1; v_gene: TRBV28; len: 14; d_gene: TRBD1; CDR3nt: TGTGCCAGCAGGACAGGGGGTCGGAACACTGAAGCTTTCTTT; CDR3aa: CASRTGGRNTEAFF
abundance: .; j_gene: TRBJ2-3; v_gene: TRBV30; len: 15; d_gene: TRBD2; CDR3nt: TGTGCCTGGAGTGTACTAGCGGGCTCAACAGATACGCAGTATTTT; CDR3aa: CAWSVLAGSTDTQYF
abundance: .; j_gene: TRBJ2-1; v_gene: TRBV7-9; len: 14; d_gene: TRBD2; CDR3nt: TGTGCCAGCAGCTTTCGAAGCGGGAGTGGTGAGCAGTTCTTC; CDR3aa: CASSFRSGSGEQFF
abundance: .; j_gene: TRBJ1-2; v_gene: TRBV6-5; len: 13; d_gene: .; CDR3nt: TGTGCCAGCAGGAGAGGGGTAGCGGATGGCTACACCTTC; CDR3aa: CASRRGVADGYTF
abundance: .; j_gene: TRBJ2-1; v_gene: TRBV7-2; len: 16; d_gene: .; CDR3nt: TGTGCCAGCAGCGTGGACTCTCGCCGGGGGTACAATGAGCAGTTCTTC; CDR3aa: CASSVDSRRGYNEQFF
abundance: .; j_gene: TRBJ2-7; v_gene: TRBV27; len: 14; d_gene: .; CDR3nt: TGTGCCAGCAGTTTAACCGGGAATTCCTACGAGCAGTACTTC; CDR3aa: CASSLTGNSYEQYF
abundance: .; j_gene: TRBJ1-3; v_gene: TRBV27; len: 15; d_gene: TRBD1; CDR3nt: TGTGCCAGCAGGAAAAACAGGGGGCATGAGAACACCATATATTTT; CDR3aa: CASRKNRGHENTIYF
abundance: .; j_gene: TRBJ2-5; v_gene: TRBV15; len: 14; d_gene: .; CDR3nt: TGTGCCACCAGCAGAGATGCCAGGGGAGAGACCCAGTACTTC; CDR3aa: CATSRDARGETQYF
abundance: .; j_gene: TRBJ2-7; v_gene: TRBV7-9; len: 13; d_gene: TRBD2; CDR3nt: TGTGCCAGCAGCCGGACTAGCGCTGGCGAGCAGTACTTC; CDR3aa: CASSRTSAGEQYF
abundance: .; j_gene: TRBJ1-1; v_gene: TRBV5-8; len: 14; d_gene: .; CDR3nt: TGTGCCAGCAGCCATCAGCAGGGGTTCACTGAAGCTTTCTTT; CDR3aa: CASSHQQGFTEAFF
abundance: once; j_gene: TRBJ1-4; v_gene: TRBV6-5; len: 16; d_gene: .; CDR3nt: TGTGCCAGCAGTTACTCGAGCGGGCCTCGATCTGGGAAACTGTTTTTT; CDR3aa: CASSYSSGPRSGKLFF
abundance: .; j_gene: TRBJ2-2; v_gene: TRBV7-6; len: 15; d_gene: TRBD1; CDR3nt: TGTGCCAGCACCCTAAGACAGGGGATTAACGGGGAGCTGTTTTTT; CDR3aa: CASTLRQGINGELFF
abundance: .; j_gene: TRBJ1-5; v_gene: TRBV28; len: 12; d_gene: TRBD1; CDR3nt: TGTGCCGCCGGGACAGTTAATCAGCCCCAGCATTTT; CDR3aa: CAAGTVNQPQHF
abundance: .; j_gene: TRBJ2-3; v_gene: TRBV5-1; len: 14; d_gene: .; CDR3nt: TGCGCCAGCAGCCCCGGACTCGCCACAGATACGCAGTATTTT; CDR3aa: CASSPGLATDTQYF
abundance: .; j_gene: TRBJ2-2; v_gene: TRBV2; len: 22; d_gene: TRBD1; CDR3nt: TGTGCCAGCAGAGATCCCGGGACAGGGGACCTCTTGCGGGCTCGGGACACCGGGGAGCTGTTTTTT; CDR3aa: CASRDPGTGDLLRARDTGELFF
abundance: .; j_gene: TRBJ2-1; v_gene: TRBV27; len: 13; d_gene: .; CDR3nt: TGTGCCAGCAGTTTATCGCTAGCGAATGAGCAGTTCTTC; CDR3aa: CASSLSLANEQFF
abundance: .; j_gene: TRBJ2-7; v_gene: TRBV3-1/TRBV3-2; len: 15; d_gene: TRBD1; CDR3nt: TGTGCCAGCAGCCAATTGACAGGGTCCGGATCCGAGCAGTACTTC; CDR3aa: CASSQLTGSGSEQYF
abundance: .; j_gene: TRBJ2-6; v_gene: TRBV19; len: 16; d_gene: .; CDR3nt: TGTGCCAGTAGTACCCCCAGGCTATCTGGGGCCAACGTCCTGACTTTC; CDR3aa: CASSTPRLSGANVLTF
abundance: .; j_gene: TRBJ1-1; v_gene: TRBV28; len: 14; d_gene: .; CDR3nt: TGTGCCAGCTTAAGCGGGGGCAGGGGAACTGAAGCTTTCTTT; CDR3aa: CASLSGGRGTEAFF
abundance: .; j_gene: TRBJ1-1; v_gene: TRBV19; len: 13; d_gene: TRBD1; CDR3nt: TGTGCCAGTAAGTACAGGGGTAACACTGAAGCTTTCTTT; CDR3aa: CASKYRGNTEAFF
abundance: .; j_gene: TRBJ1-5; v_gene: TRBV11-2; len: 14; d_gene: .; CDR3nt: TGTGCCAGCAGCTTAGAGCGGTCCGATCAGCCCCAGCATTTT; CDR3aa: CASSLERSDQPQHF
abundance: .; j_gene: TRBJ1-6; v_gene: TRBV6-5; len: 14; d_gene: TRBD1; CDR3nt: TGTGCCAGCAGTTACCTGGACAGGAATTCACCCCTCCACTTT; CDR3aa: CASSYLDRNSPLHF
abundance: .; j_gene: TRBJ1-6; v_gene: TRBV7-8; len: 15; d_gene: TRBD1; CDR3nt: TGTGCCAGCAGCCGAGGGCGACAGGGGAATTCACCCCTCCACTTT; CDR3aa: CASSRGRQGNSPLHF
abundance: .; j_gene: TRBJ2-1; v_gene: TRBV24-1; len: 17; d_gene: TRBD1; CDR3nt: TGTGCCACCAGTGATCCCGGACAGGGGGCGTCTAAATCTGAGCAGTTCTTC; CDR3aa: CATSDPGQGASKSEQFF